The 13 T cell receptor beta chains reported below all come from one sample, sequenced in a study of blood T cell repertoires in COVID-19. Libraries were prepared by immunoSEQ multiplex PCR; TCRdb keeps only in-frame clonotypes and omits some of them. Here the sample spans 62,000 or so clones, 75% to 90% being singletons. The sequenced sample consisted of peripheral blood. All receptors derive from a man between 45 and 60 years old with active COVID-19.

This clone has a single count. The rearrangement links TRBV6-5 to TRBJ1-1, with a tentative D call TRBD1 (6 bases). The CDR3 has 13 amino acids. Germline V gives CDR1 MNHEY, CDR2 SVGAGI. Between the trimmed V and J ends, which lost 5 bases and 5 bases, there was a span of 12 bases. CDR3 sequence reads: CASSPTGWTEAFF. The CDR3, as DNA: TGTGCCAGCAGTCCCACAGGGTGGACTGAAGCTTTCTTT.

The chain carries TRBV5-1 and TRBJ2-7, with TRBD1 matching over 8 bases. The junction had 7 bases not matched to a gene; V was cut back by 2 bases and J by 6 bases. This CDR3 is 14 amino acids long. Germline loops: CDR1 SGHRS, CDR2 YFSETQ. The CDR3: CASSFRTGSLEQYF. The DNA of the CDR3 is TGCGCCAGCAGCTTTAGGACAGGGTCTCTCGAGCAGTACTTC.

This chain links TRBV29-1 with TRBJ2-3; 7 bases agree with TRBD1. V was clipped by 1 base and J by 5 bases; unmatched bases: 0. CDR1 is SQVTM and CDR2 is ANQGSEA in the germline V gene. The CDR3 spans 12 residues. CDR3 in DNA: TGCAGCGTTGAAGCAGGGGGAGATACGCAGTATTTT. Encoded protein: CSVEAGGDTQYF.

Concerning this clone itself: One end of the junction varies from germline; a read error may be responsible. The chain is built from TRBV6-6 and TRBJ1-2; no firm D call. The germline V gene encodes CDR1 MNHNY and CDR2 SVGAGI (reference sequence). The CDR3 has 12 amino acids. The CDR3: CASSYSEVSTIF. The CDR3 coding sequence is TGTGCCAGCAGTTACTCGGAGGTCAGCACCATCTTC.

This clone appeared once. This chain connects TRBV29-1 to TRBJ2-1; 9 nucleotides match TRBD1. The germline V gene encodes CDR1 SQVTM and CDR2 ANQGSEA. CDR3 length: 14 residues. V shed 7 bases and J 3 bases; nucleotides not matched to a gene: 7. Here the CDR3 DNA reads TGCAGCGCCCAAAGGGACAGGGTCTACAATGAGCAGTTCTTC. This translates into CSAQRDRVYNEQFF.

The chain links TRBV27 to TRBJ1-1; TRBD1 might be the D (6 bases). The germline V gene encodes CDR1 MNHEY and CDR2 SMNVEV (reference sequence). The CDR3 has 13 amino acids. With 4 bases removed from V and 0 bases from J, the gap between germline ends came to 6 bases. CDR3 loop: CASSYRVNTEAFF. In DNA form, the CDR3 reads TGTGCCAGCAGTTACAGGGTGAACACTGAAGCTTTCTTT.

This rearrangement joins TRBV19 to TRBJ2-1; D perhaps matches TRBD1 (6 bases). This CDR3 has 16 residues. The V gene's germline CDR1 is LNHDA and CDR2 SQIVND (reference sequence). With 6 bases removed from V and 3 bases from J, the gap between germline ends came to 18 bases. CDR3 nucleotides: TGTGCCAGTAGACGAAGGGTACAGGGAATCTACAATGAGCAGTTCTTC. Translation: CASRRRVQGIYNEQFF.

The V and J genes are TRBV19 and TRBJ1-5, with a weak D call TRBD1 (5 bases). Trimming removed 5 bases at V and 1 base at J, with 15 bases between. The V gene's germline CDR1 is LNHDA and CDR2 SQIVND (reference sequence). The CDR3 is made up of 16 amino acids. The CDR3, as DNA: TGTGCCAGTAGTGACGGACAAGCCCTCAGCAATCAGCCCCAGCATTTT. Encoded protein: CASSDGQALSNQPQHF. Full variable domain (outside the CDR3, taken from reference TRBV19 and TRBJ1-5): DGGITQSPKYLFRKEGQNVTLSCEQNLNHDAMYWYRQDPGQGLRLIYYSQIVNDFQKGDIAEGYSVSREKKESFPLTVTSAQKNPTAFYLCASSDGQALSNQPQHFGDGTRLSIL.

V usage is TRBV5-1 and J usage is TRBJ1-3; 9 nucleotides line up with TRBD1. The CDR3 spans 17 residues. Per germline, CDR1 SGHRS and CDR2 YFSETQ. V was pared by 1 base and J by 0 bases, with 5 bases of the junction left unmatched. The CDR3 DNA reads as TGCGCCAGCAGCTTGAGTGGGACAGGGTTCTCTGGAAACACCATATATTTT. Translating gives CASSLSGTGFSGNTIYF.

This clone was counted only a few times. The chain joins TRBV4-2 to TRBJ2-2, with 10 bases that match TRBD2. CDR3 size: 17 residues. V dropped 4 bases and J dropped 3; count of bases not matched to a gene: 8. Germline CDR1 LGHNA, CDR2 YNFKEQ. This CDR3 is CASSRGAGGPDTGELFF. CDR3 bases: TGTGCCAGCAGCCGAGGAGCGGGGGGGCCTGACACCGGGGAGCTGTTTTTT.

V gene TRBV3-1 (or the pseudogene TRBV3-2) combines with J gene TRBJ1-1, with D maybe TRBD1 (6 bases). Trimming removed 4 bases from V and 8 bases from J, with 14 bases in between. The CDR3 sequence is 13 residues long. Germline V lookup: CDR1 LGHDT, CDR2 YNNKEL (reference sequence). The CDR3: CASSLRVGTEAFF. The CDR3 coding sequence is TGTGCCAGCAGCCTTCGTGTGGGGACAGAAGCTTTCTTT.

J is TRBJ1-2 and V is TRBV4-1; 10 positions agree with TRBD1. CDR1 and CDR2 from the germline V gene are MGHRA and YSYEKL. This CDR3 has 21 amino acids. Trimming cost V 0 bases and J 1 base; bases outside gene matches: 17. The CDR3 loop reads CASSQDVLLRDRGPHNYGYTF. CDR3 DNA sequence: TGCGCCAGCAGCCAAGATGTGCTCCTCCGGGACAGGGGTCCCCATAACTATGGCTACACCTTC.

The chain employs TRBV5-4 and TRBJ1-2; a weak D match, TRBD1 (5 bases). The germline gives CDR1 SGHNT, CDR2 YYREEE (reference sequence). Trimming left V 3 bases short and J 7 bases short, with 16 bases between. The CDR3 consists of 14 residues. CDR3 in amino acids: CASSSKDITGGYTF. The CDR3 DNA sequence: TGTGCCAGCAGCTCGAAGGACATTACGGGTGGCTACACCTTC.